The 30 T cell receptor beta chains below all came from one sample that was sequenced in a study of breast tumors, draining lymph nodes, adjacent tissues. MiXCR was run by TCRdb on the multiplex PCR reads, yielding one entry per CDR3 protein. The sample yields approximately 100,000 distinct CDR3 sequences, approximately 21% seen once. Samples came from axillary lymph nodes draining the breast cancer. Source material: axillary lymph node tissue. The receptor set was obtained from a female donor with breast cancer. Some clones in this sample may be carry-over from other donors' samples.

This clonotype occurred many times. The V and J genes are TRBV12-3 or TRBV12-4 and TRBJ1-5, with TRBD1 matching 7 bases. The CDR3 is 15 residues long. J was trimmed by 0 bases and V by 7 bases; bases with no gene match: 6. In DNA form, the CDR3 reads TGTGCCAGCAAGGGGCAGGGGGGTAGCAATCAGCCCCAGCATTTT. Translated: CASKGQGGSNQPQHF.

In its sample, this clonotype was seen many times. V usage is TRBV24-1 and J usage is TRBJ2-3, with D uncertain. CDR1 and CDR2 (germline): KGHDR, SFDVKD. V was shortened by 6 bases and J by 0 bases, with 9 bases between the two germline ends. The CDR3 is made up of 14 amino acids. The CDR3 region is CATSPAASTDTQYF. As DNA, the CDR3 is TGTGCCACCAGTCCGGCGGCTAGCACAGATACGCAGTATTTT.

This clonotype was recorded at least ten times. The chain uses TRBV7-2 and TRBJ2-7; no definite D call. The CDR3 is 15 amino acids. Germline CDR1 SGHTA, CDR2 FQGNSA. Trimming took off 5 bases at V and 4 bases at J, with 18 bases between the two ends. CDR3: CASSPQSTEPYEQYF. The CDR3 DNA reads as TGTGCCAGCAGCCCGCAGTCGACGGAGCCTTACGAGCAGTACTTC. Complete variable domain (other parts from reference TRBV7-2 and TRBJ2-7): GAGVSQSPSNKVTEKGKDVELRCDPISGHTALYWYRQSLGQGLEFLIYFQGNSAPDKSGLPSDRFSAERTGGSVSTLTIQRTQQEDSAVYLCASSPQSTEPYEQYFGPGTRLTVT.

This clonotype was seen a few times. This chain joins TRBV20-1 and TRBJ1-6; TRBD1 matches 10 bases. CDR1 DFQATT and CDR2 SNEGSKA come from the germline V gene (reference sequence). With 6 bases clipped from V and 7 bases from J, the junction kept 3 bases outside the gene matches. The CDR3 loop spans 13 amino acids. The CDR3 coding sequence is TGCAGTGCACCGGGACAGGGGAATTCACCCCTCCACTTT. Protein product: CSAPGQGNSPLHF.

This clonotype came up many times. V usage is TRBV4-1 and J usage is TRBJ2-5, with 10 bases fitting TRBD2. The CDR3 has 15 amino acids. Germline V lookup: CDR1 MGHRA, CDR2 YSYEKL. V was pared by 3 bases and J by 2 bases, with 3 bases of the junction left unmatched. CDR3 protein: CASSQPGLAQETQYF. The CDR3 nucleotides read TGCGCCAGCAGCCAGCCGGGACTAGCGCAAGAGACCCAGTACTTC.

The chain combines TRBV5-8 with TRBJ2-1; TRBD2 aligns across 14 bases. This CDR3 spans 18 amino acids. Germline CDR1 SGHTS, CDR2 YDEGEE. The V and J ends lost 5 bases and 2 bases, in that order; junction bases with no gene match: 9. CDR3 in amino acids: CASRGTSGSLFTYNEQFF. DNA of the CDR3: TGTGCCAGCAGAGGGACTAGCGGGAGTCTTTTCACCTACAATGAGCAGTTCTTC.

This clonotype has ten or more counts. This chain joins TRBV5-1 and TRBJ2-7; no clear D gene. Between the trimmed V and J ends, which lost 3 bases and 0 bases, there was a span of 4 bases. CDR1 SGHRS and CDR2 YFSETQ come from the germline V gene. This CDR3 has 12 residues. CDR3 region: CASSSNSYEQYF. The CDR3 region has the DNA TGCGCCAGCAGCTCCAACTCCTACGAGCAGTACTTC.

There are many counts of this clonotype. This sequence joins TRBV6-1 and TRBJ1-6; D unclear. CDR3 size: 14 residues. Germline values: CDR1 MNHNS, CDR2 SASEGT. The V end lost 2 bases, the J end lost 7 bases, and 9 bases lay between the germline ends. CDR3 region: CASSEFRSNSPLHF. The CDR3 nucleotides read TGTGCCAGCAGTGAATTCCGGTCGAATTCACCCCTCCACTTT.

Ten or more counts support this clonotype. The chain links TRBV5-1 to TRBJ2-5; 8 bases fit TRBD1. CDR1 SGHRS and CDR2 YFSETQ come from the germline V gene. The CDR3 length is 14 residues. The junction had 7 bases not matched to a gene; V was cut back by 4 bases and J by 5 bases. CDR3 residues: CASSNSGGRETQYF. The CDR3 nucleotides are TGCGCCAGCAGCAATTCAGGGGGCCGGGAGACCCAGTACTTC. Supplemented by reference TRBV5-1 and TRBJ2-5, the full variable domain reads KAGVTQTPRYLIKTRGQQVTLSCSPISGHRSVSWYQQTPGQGLQFLFEYFSETQRNKGNFPGRFSGRQFSNSRSEMNVSTLELGDSALYLCASSNSGGRETQYFGPGTRLLVL.

This clonotype has ten or more counts. This sequence joins TRBV5-1 and TRBJ2-2; D is unclear. V was clipped by 0 bases and J by 0 bases, with 9 bases between them. CDR3 size: 16 residues. Germline V lookup: CDR1 SGHRS, CDR2 YFSETQ. Written as DNA, the CDR3 is TGCGCCAGCAGCTTGGATCCCGAAGCGAACACCGGGGAGCTGTTTTTT. This encodes CASSLDPEANTGELFF.

Remarks on this clonotype: Possible read error: a much larger clone is one base away. CDR3 amino acids: CASLRNRFYGYTF. DNA for the CDR3: TGTGCCAGCCTCCGGAACAGGTTCTATGGCTACACCTTC. This rearrangement joins TRBV6-1 to TRBJ1-2; maybe TRBD1 (5 bases). V was pared by 8 bases and J by 4 bases, with 14 bases between. The CDR3 sequence is 13 residues long. The germline CDR1 and CDR2 sequences are MNHNS and SASEGT.

The chain uses TRBV19 and TRBJ2-2; perhaps TRBD1 as D (6 bases). The germline gives CDR1 LNHDA, CDR2 SQIVND (reference sequence). The CDR3 sequence is 15 residues long. Trimming pared 7 bases from V and 1 base from J, leaving 13 bases between. Written as DNA, the CDR3 is TGTGCCAGTATATACAGGGATGTGAACACCGGGGAGCTGTTTTTT. The encoded protein is CASIYRDVNTGELFF.

The DNA for the CDR3 is TGTGCCAGCAGCTTAGAGAGGGGAAATACGCAGTATTTT. Residues: CASSLERGNTQYF. The gene calls are TRBV7-7 and TRBJ2-3; D may correspond to TRBD1 or TRBD2 (5 bases each). Germline loops: CDR1 SSHAT, CDR2 FNYEAQ (reference sequence). The CDR3 is 13 amino acids. Trimming shortened V by 1 base and J by 7 bases, and 9 bases separated the two germline ends. The full variable domain, its missing parts supplied by reference TRBV7-7 and TRBJ2-3, is GAGVSQSPRYKVTKRGQDVTLRCDPISSHATLYWYQQALGQGPEFLTYFNYEAQPDKSGLPSDRFSAERPEGSISTLTIQRTEQRDSAMYRCASSLERGNTQYFGPGTRLTVL.

This clonotype was seen repeatedly, ten times or more. This rearrangement joins TRBV30 to TRBJ1-2; D is perhaps TRBD1 (5 bases). The ends were cut back, 0 bases at V and 3 bases at J, with 11 bases in the middle. The CDR3 has 14 residues. Germline V CDR1 and CDR2: GTSNPN, SVGIG (reference sequence). As DNA, the CDR3 is TGTGCCTGGAGTGTGGGCCCCAGGGACTATGGCTACACCTTC. Translated, it gives CAWSVGPRDYGYTF.

This clonotype was observed at least ten times. The CDR3 nucleotides are TGTGCCAGCAGGCTCAAGGGTAGCGGGAATGAGCAGTTCTTC. The encoded protein is CASRLKGSGNEQFF. The J gene is TRBJ2-1, the V gene TRBV7-6, with 7 bases fitting TRBD2. Looked up from germline, CDR1 is SGHVS and CDR2 is FNYEAQ. This CDR3 has 14 amino acids. With 6 bases clipped from V and 7 bases from J, the junction kept 9 bases outside the gene matches.

This clonotype was detected many times. The V call is TRBV5-1, the J call TRBJ1-2, with a possible D match to TRBD1 (5 bases). V was trimmed by 0 bases and J by 8 bases, leaving 11 bases between them. Germline CDR1 reads SGHRS; CDR2 reads YFSETQ. The CDR3 is made up of 13 amino acids. The CDR3 nucleotides are TGCGCCAGCAGCTTGGGAGCAGGGAGGGGCTACACCTTC. Amino acid sequence: CASSLGAGRGYTF.

This clonotype has a count of ten or more. The gene calls are TRBV10-3 and TRBJ2-2; D ambiguous. The CDR3 is made up of 15 amino acids. Trimming took off 5 bases at V and 0 bases at J, with 10 bases between the two ends. Germline values: CDR1 ENHRY, CDR2 SYGVKD. The DNA for the CDR3 is TGTGCCATCAGTCAAGGCCACTCGAACACCGGGGAGCTGTTTTTT. Protein: CAISQGHSNTGELFF.

In this sample, this clonotype turned up many times. The V and J genes are TRBV6-1 and TRBJ1-5, with D possibly matching TRBD1 (5 bases). V was shortened by 6 bases and J by 6 bases, with 21 bases between the two germline ends. The V gene's germline CDR1 is MNHNS and CDR2 SASEGT. There are 16 residues in the CDR3. The CDR3 reads CASSLGGLQRGQPQHF. Here the CDR3 DNA reads TGTGCCAGCAGCCTGGGGGGACTCCAGAGAGGTCAGCCCCAGCATTTT.

This clonotype was seen only a few times. With a much larger clone just one base away, this may be a read error. CDR3 residues: CASSQDSPTVYEQYF. CDR3 DNA: TGTGCCAGCAGCCAAGACTCACCGACTGTTTACGAGCAGTACTTC. The chain joins TRBV5-4 to TRBJ2-7; no firm D call. V dropped 4 bases and J dropped 4 bases, with 18 bases sitting between them. Germline CDR1 is SGHNT and CDR2 is YYREEE (reference sequence). CDR3 length: 15 residues.

The chain has TRBV19 and TRBJ1-5, with 7 nucleotides matching TRBD1. Germline-derived CDR1 and CDR2 are LNHDA and SQIVND (reference sequence). V shed 6 bases and J 0 bases; nucleotides not matched to a gene: 14. The CDR3 consists of 18 residues. The CDR3 here is CASRSSDRRSYSNQPQHF. In DNA, the CDR3 is TGTGCCAGTAGGTCATCGGACAGGCGCTCGTATAGCAATCAGCCCCAGCATTTT. The entire variable domain, with the rest obtained from reference TRBV19 and TRBJ1-5, is as follows: DGGITQSPKYLFRKEGQNVTLSCEQNLNHDAMYWYRQDPGQGLRLIYYSQIVNDFQKGDIAEGYSVSREKKESFPLTVTSAQKNPTAFYLCASRSSDRRSYSNQPQHFGDGTRLSIL.

Ten or more counts support this clonotype. The chain carries TRBV29-1 and TRBJ1-2; 7 bases align to TRBD1. The CDR3 length is 15 residues. The germline gives CDR1 SQVTM, CDR2 ANQGSEA. Germline trimming cut 0 bases from V and 7 bases from J; bases unmatched to any gene: 11. The CDR3 here is CSVEDRDSNASGYTF. The CDR3 DNA reads TGCAGCGTTGAAGATAGGGACAGTAATGCCTCTGGCTACACCTTC. The variable domain in full, completed from reference TRBV29-1 and TRBJ1-2, reads SAVISQKPSRDICQRGTSLTIQCQVDSQVTMMFWYRQQPGQSLTLIATANQGSEATYESGFVIDKFPISRPNLTFSTLTVSNMSPEDSSIYLCSVEDRDSNASGYTFGSGTRLTVV.

This clonotype was counted at least ten times. The genes are TRBV15 and TRBJ1-2; 7 positions agree with TRBD1. J lost 4 bases, V lost 5 bases, and 7 bases had no gene match. The length of the CDR3 is 14 residues. Germline V lookup: CDR1 LNHNV, CDR2 YYDKDF (reference sequence). The CDR3 here is CATSDRAMGYGYTF. CDR3 sequence (DNA): TGTGCCACCAGCGACAGGGCGATGGGCTATGGCTACACCTTC.

This clonotype was counted at least ten times. The rearrangement links TRBV6-6 to TRBJ1-5, with D hard to call. CDR1 MNHNY and CDR2 SVGAGI come from the germline V gene (reference sequence). The CDR3 is 14 amino acids. V was trimmed by 7 bases and J by 5 bases, leaving 15 bases between them. CDR3 in amino acids: CASTPTLYDQPQHF. CDR3 DNA: TGTGCCAGCACCCCGACCCTATACGATCAGCCCCAGCATTTT.

The table lists this clonotype with a few counts. One base away lies a much larger clone, so this may be a sequencing read error. The rearrangement uses TRBV2 and TRBJ1-3; D call uncertain. V was pared by 0 bases and J by 0 bases, with 3 bases between. Per the germline V gene, CDR1 is SNHLY and CDR2 is FYNNEI. CDR3 length equals 14 residues. The CDR3 DNA sequence: TGTGCCAGCAGTGAAGCCCGCTCTGGAAACACCATATATTTT. Amino acids: CASSEARSGNTIYF.

This clonotype showed up just a few times. A much larger clonotype is one base distant, so this may be a read error. The CDR3 ends on some other residue instead of the conserved phenylalanine or tryptophan, so this is likely a read error. The chain combines TRBV12-3 or TRBV12-4 with TRBJ1-5; D is perhaps TRBD1 (5 bases). V lost 3 bases and J lost 3, with 12 bases in between. There are 15 residues in the CDR3. DNA of the CDR3: TGTGCCAGCAGTTTGGGTCGGGACCCCAATCAGCCCCAGCATCTT. This translates into CASSLGRDPNQPQHL.

About this clonotype itself: This may come from a read error, since a much larger clone is one base off. The V gene is TRBV9, the J gene TRBJ2-3; D could derive from TRBD1 or TRBD2 (5 bases each). Looked up from germline, CDR1 is SGDLS and CDR2 is YYNGEE. The CDR3 is made up of 16 amino acids. The CDR3 coding sequence is TGTGCCAGCGGCGTAGCGCAGGGTGGAAGCGCAGATACGCAGTATTTT. The encoded protein is CASGVAQGGSADTQYF. The full variable domain, with the rest looked up from reference TRBV9 and TRBJ2-3, is DSGVTQTPKHLITATGQRVTLRCSPRSGDLSVYWYQQSLDQGLQFLIQYYNGEERAKGNILERFSAQQFPDLHSELNLSSLELGDSALYFCASGVAQGGSADTQYFGPGTRLTVL.

The chain is built from TRBV9 and TRBJ2-5, with TRBD2 identical over 7 bases. V shed 0 bases, J shed 5 bases, and the junction held 7 bases outside the gene matches. CDR3 length: 15 residues. Germline CDR1 and CDR2: SGDLS and YYNGEE. CDR3 loop: CASSVDSGAGETQYF. The CDR3 DNA follows: TGTGCCAGCAGCGTAGACAGCGGGGCGGGGGAGACCCAGTACTTC.

At least ten counts were recorded for this clonotype. V is TRBV15 and J is TRBJ1-4, with 7 positions matching TRBD1. Germline V CDR1 and CDR2: LNHNV, YYDKDF (reference sequence). The CDR3 spans 18 residues. V dropped 0 bases and J dropped 8; count of bases not matched to a gene: 15. The CDR3 spells CATSRERLQDRWEEKLFF. The CDR3 DNA is TGTGCCACCAGCAGAGAACGGCTCCAGGACAGGTGGGAAGAAAAACTGTTTTTT.

Here the CDR3 DNA reads TGTGCCAGCAGTCCTCTAGCGGGAGTGGGAGTCGGGGAGCTGTTTTTT. Translation gives CASSPLAGVGVGELFF. This chain joins TRBV11-3 and TRBJ2-2; 10 bases line up with TRBD2. There are 16 residues in the CDR3. Germline-derived CDR1 and CDR2 are SGHNT and YENEEA. The V and J ends lost 6 bases and 7 bases, in that order; junction bases with no gene match: 11.

This clonotype was detected ten times or more. The chain employs TRBV5-1 and TRBJ1-2; D is undetermined. V was clipped by 0 bases and J by 4 bases, with 7 bases between them. Germline assignment: CDR1 SGHRS and CDR2 YFSETQ. There are 13 residues in the CDR3. Here the CDR3 reads CASSLDRPYGYTF. The CDR3 DNA sequence: TGCGCCAGCAGCTTGGACAGACCCTATGGCTACACCTTC.